The clone carrying this T cell receptor beta chain has at least ten counts. What it binds is not known. This record comes from a study of T cells after yellow fever vaccination. Study in general: Low-cell-number fractions were prepared with SMART-Seq v4 Ultra Low Input.

They built TCR cDNA with 5'RACE template switching, a step that put in a universal primer site and UMIs. MiXCR was run by TCRdb on the 5' RACE reads, yielding one entry per CDR3 protein. The table lists 100,000 to 150,000 distinct CDR3 sequences, 6% to 8% of them singletons. Points from the study as a whole: A secondary response was less intense yet reached its peak sooner, at day 5 versus 15. Once the booster was given, most primary-vaccination clones reappeared, at approximately 97% for CD4 and over 75% for CD8.

Sequencing used CD4+ T cells sorted from PBMCs, obtained approximately 11 days after the first yellow fever vaccination. The clonotype comes from a man between 18 and 35 years old who received the YFV17D yellow fever vaccine.

CDR3 sequence reads: CASSYSGENTGELFF. DNA for the CDR3: TGTGCCAGCAGTTATAGCGGGGAGAACACCGGGGAGCTGTTTTTT. This rearrangement joins TRBV6-5 to TRBJ2-2, with TRBD2 identical over 8 bases. Germline V lookup: CDR1 MNHEY, CDR2 SVGAGI. The V gene end was trimmed by 3 bases and the J gene end by 1 base; junction bases not matched to a gene: 1. The CDR3 consists of 15 residues.